This T cell receptor (beta chain) was retrieved from a study of shared clonotypes between healthy human individuals. Findings and limits, study-wide: In general, naive subsets displayed greater estimated richness than memory subsets did. Relative to their counterparts shared across all four donors, non-shared clonotypes exhibited diminished generation probabilities. Incomplete sequencing of sorted subsets was indicated by rarefaction despite large depth.

All donors qualified as healthy HIV-negative adults and had experienced no recent acute infections or vaccinations. Using immunoSEQ multiplex PCR, the repertoire was profiled, and TCRdb retains in-frame clones only, with some absent. Among millions of clones listed, approximately 93% were seen once. This clone appeared a single time. Its specificity is not known. This receptor was taken from a man aged 18 to 30 in good health. Some clones in this sample may be carry-over from other donors' samples. Sequenced sample: naive CD4+ T cells from PBMCs. As to subset: CD45RA+ positively selected.

For the CDR3, the DNA is TGTGCCAGCAGCGTGCGGACGGCCAATCAGCCCCAGCATTTT. This translates into CASSVRTANQPQHF. This chain joins TRBV5-6 and TRBJ1-5; no clear D. Trimming left V 4 bases short and J 3 bases short, with 11 bases between. The CDR3 consists of 14 residues. Per germline, CDR1 SGHDT and CDR2 YYEEEE.